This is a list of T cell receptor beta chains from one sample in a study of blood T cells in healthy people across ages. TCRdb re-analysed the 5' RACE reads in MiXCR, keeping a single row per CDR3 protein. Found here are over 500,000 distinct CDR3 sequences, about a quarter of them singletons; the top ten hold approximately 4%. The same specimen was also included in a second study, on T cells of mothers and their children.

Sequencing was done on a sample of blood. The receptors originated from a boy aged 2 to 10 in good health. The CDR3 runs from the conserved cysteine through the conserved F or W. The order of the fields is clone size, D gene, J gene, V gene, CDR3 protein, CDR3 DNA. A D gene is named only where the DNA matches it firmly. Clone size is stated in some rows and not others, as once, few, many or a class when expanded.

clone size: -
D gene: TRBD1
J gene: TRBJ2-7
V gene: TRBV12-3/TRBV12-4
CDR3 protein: CASSPGTGSNEQYF
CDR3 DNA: TGTGCCAGCAGTCCAGGGACAGGCTCTAACGAGCAGTACTTC

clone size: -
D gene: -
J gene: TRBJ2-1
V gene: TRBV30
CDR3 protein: CAWSVGINEQFF
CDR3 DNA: TGTGCCTGGAGTGTAGGAATCAATGAGCAGTTCTTC

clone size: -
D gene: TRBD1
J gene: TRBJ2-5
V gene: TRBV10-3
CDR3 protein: CATRFDRAETQYF
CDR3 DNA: TGTGCCACCCGATTCGACAGGGCAGAGACCCAGTACTTC

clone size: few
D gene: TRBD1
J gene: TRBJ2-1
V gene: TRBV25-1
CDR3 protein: CASSDLGQGYNEQFF
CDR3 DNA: TGTGCCAGCAGTGATTTGGGACAGGGCTACAATGAGCAGTTCTTC

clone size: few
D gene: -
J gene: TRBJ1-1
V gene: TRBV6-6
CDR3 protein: CASSYEGNAEAFF
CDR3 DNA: TGTGCCAGCAGTTACGAGGGAAACGCTGAAGCTTTCTTT

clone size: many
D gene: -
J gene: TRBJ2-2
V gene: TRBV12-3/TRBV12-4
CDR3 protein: CASSLQGSGELFF
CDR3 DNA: TGTGCCAGCAGTTTGCAGGGCTCCGGGGAGCTGTTTTTT

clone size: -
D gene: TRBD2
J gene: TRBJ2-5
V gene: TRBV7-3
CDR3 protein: CASSLSGGVRETQYF
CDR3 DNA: TGTGCCAGCAGCCTTAGCGGGGGGGTGAGAGAGACCCAGTACTTC

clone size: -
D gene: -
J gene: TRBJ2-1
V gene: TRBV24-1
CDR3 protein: CATSSGTEQFF
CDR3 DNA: TGTGCCACCAGCTCTGGTACAGAGCAGTTCTTC

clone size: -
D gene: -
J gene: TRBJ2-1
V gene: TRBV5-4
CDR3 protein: CASTPGGFSYNEQFF
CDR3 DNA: TGTGCCAGCACACCGGGCGGGTTTTCCTACAATGAGCAGTTCTTC

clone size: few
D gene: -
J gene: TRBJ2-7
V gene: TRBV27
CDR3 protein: CASSLSVIYEQYF
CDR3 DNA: TGTGCCAGCAGTTTATCGGTCATCTACGAGCAGTACTTC

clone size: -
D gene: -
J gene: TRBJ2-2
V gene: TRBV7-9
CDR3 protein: CASEAEYYNTGELFF
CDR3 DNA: TGTGCCAGCGAGGCAGAATATTACAACACCGGGGAGCTGTTTTTT

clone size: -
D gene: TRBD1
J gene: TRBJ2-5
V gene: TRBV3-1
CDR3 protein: CASSPLGTAKETQYF
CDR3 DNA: TGTGCCAGCAGCCCGCTCGGGACAGCTAAAGAGACCCAGTACTTC

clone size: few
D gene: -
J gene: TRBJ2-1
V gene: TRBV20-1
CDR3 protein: CSAVHNEQFF
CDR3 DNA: TGCAGTGCTGTGCACAATGAGCAGTTCTTC

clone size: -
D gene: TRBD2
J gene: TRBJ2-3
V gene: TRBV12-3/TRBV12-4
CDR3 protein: CASSLRDYSTDTQYF
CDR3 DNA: TGTGCCAGCAGTTTAAGGGACTACAGCACAGATACGCAGTATTTT

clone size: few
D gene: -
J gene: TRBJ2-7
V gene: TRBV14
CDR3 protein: CASSLWGAEEQYF
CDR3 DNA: TGTGCCAGCAGCCTCTGGGGAGCGGAAGAGCAGTACTTC

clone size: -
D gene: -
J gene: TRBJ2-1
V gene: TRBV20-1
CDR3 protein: CSARGWGGSDYNEQFF
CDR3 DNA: TGCAGTGCTAGGGGGTGGGGCGGATCAGATTACAATGAGCAGTTCTTC

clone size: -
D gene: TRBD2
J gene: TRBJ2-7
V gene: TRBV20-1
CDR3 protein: CSARTSPQGTSGYYEQYF
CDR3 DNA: TGCAGTGCTAGAACTTCGCCCCAAGGGACTAGCGGATACTACGAGCAGTACTTC

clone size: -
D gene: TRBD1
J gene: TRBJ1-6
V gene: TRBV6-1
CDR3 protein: CASSMLQGAPTSPLHF
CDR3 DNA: TGTGCCAGCAGTATGCTCCAGGGGGCGCCGACCTCACCCCTCCACTTT

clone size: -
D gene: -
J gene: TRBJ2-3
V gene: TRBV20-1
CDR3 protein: CSAARVTAVRGDTQYF
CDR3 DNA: TGCAGTGCTGCTCGTGTGACAGCGGTCAGAGGAGATACGCAGTATTTT

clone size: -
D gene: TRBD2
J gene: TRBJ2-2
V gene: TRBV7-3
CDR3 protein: CASSLTGGAYGELFF
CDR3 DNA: TGTGCCAGCAGCTTAACCGGGGGGGCCTACGGGGAGCTGTTTTTT

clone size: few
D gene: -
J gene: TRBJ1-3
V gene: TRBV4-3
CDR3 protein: CASSQDSLGSGSGNTIYF
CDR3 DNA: TGCGCCAGCAGCCAAGATAGCCTCGGCAGTGGGTCTGGAAACACCATATATTTT

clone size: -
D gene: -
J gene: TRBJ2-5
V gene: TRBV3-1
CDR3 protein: CASSQGRLETQYF
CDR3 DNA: TGTGCCAGCAGCCAGGGGCGATTGGAGACCCAGTACTTC

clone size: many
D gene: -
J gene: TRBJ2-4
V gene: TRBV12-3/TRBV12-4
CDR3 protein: CASSLEGRNIQYF
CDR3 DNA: TGTGCCAGCAGTTTAGAGGGGCGAAACATTCAGTACTTC

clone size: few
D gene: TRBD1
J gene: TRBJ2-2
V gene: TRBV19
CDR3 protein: CASSIVGQGVTGELFF
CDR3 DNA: TGTGCCAGTAGTATAGTAGGACAGGGAGTCACCGGGGAGCTGTTTTTT

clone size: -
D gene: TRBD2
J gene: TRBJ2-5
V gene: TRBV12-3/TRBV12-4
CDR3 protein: CASSFGLAGSQETQYF
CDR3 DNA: TGTGCCAGCAGTTTTGGGTTAGCGGGGTCTCAAGAGACCCAGTACTTC

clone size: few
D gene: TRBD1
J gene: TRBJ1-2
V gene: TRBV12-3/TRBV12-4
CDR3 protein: CASRPSGTVLTYGYTF
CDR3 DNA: TGTGCCAGCAGACCTTCCGGGACAGTCCTCACCTATGGCTACACCTTC

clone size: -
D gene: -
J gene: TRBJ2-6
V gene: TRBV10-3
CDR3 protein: CAISESEAGANVLTF
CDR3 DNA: TGTGCCATCAGTGAGTCCGAAGCTGGGGCCAACGTCCTGACTTTC

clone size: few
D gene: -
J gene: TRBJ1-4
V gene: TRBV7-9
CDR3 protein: CASSPDLLPNEKLFF
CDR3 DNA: TGTGCCAGCAGCCCCGACCTCCTTCCGAATGAAAAACTGTTTTTT

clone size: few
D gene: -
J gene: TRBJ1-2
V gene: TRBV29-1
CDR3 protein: CSVYAPLNYGYTF
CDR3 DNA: TGCAGCGTCTATGCTCCACTAAACTATGGCTACACCTTC

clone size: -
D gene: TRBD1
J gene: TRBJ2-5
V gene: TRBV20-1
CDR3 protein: CSARVGGPGETQYF
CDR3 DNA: TGCAGTGCTAGAGTAGGGGGCCCGGGAGAGACCCAGTACTTC

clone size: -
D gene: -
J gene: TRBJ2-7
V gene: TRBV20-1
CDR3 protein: CSAHGAGDNEQYF
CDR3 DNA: TGCAGTGCCCACGGGGCAGGGGACAACGAGCAGTACTTC

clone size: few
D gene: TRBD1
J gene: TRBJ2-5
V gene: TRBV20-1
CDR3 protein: CSASYGQGNFF
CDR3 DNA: TGCAGTGCTAGTTACGGACAGGGCAATTTCTTC

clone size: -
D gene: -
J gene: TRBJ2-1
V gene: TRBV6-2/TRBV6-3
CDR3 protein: CASSYWGGQSSYNEQFF
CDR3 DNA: TGTGCCAGCAGTTACTGGGGGGGGCAGAGCTCCTACAATGAGCAGTTCTTC

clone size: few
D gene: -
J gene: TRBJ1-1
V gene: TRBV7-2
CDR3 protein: CASTTSWVGDTEAFF
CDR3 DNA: TGTGCCAGCACCACCTCATGGGTTGGAGACACTGAAGCTTTCTTT

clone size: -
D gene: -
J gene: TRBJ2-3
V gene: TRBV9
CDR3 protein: CASSVGADDTQYF
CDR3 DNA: TGTGCCAGCAGCGTAGGGGCGGACGATACGCAGTATTTT

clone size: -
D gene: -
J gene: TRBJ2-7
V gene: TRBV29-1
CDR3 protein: CSVELGDYEQYF
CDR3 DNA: TGCAGCGTTGAACTAGGGGATTACGAGCAGTACTTC

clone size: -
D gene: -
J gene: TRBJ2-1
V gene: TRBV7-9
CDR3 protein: CASSLAPGPADNEQFF
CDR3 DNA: TGTGCCAGCAGCTTAGCTCCGGGACCAGCGGACAATGAGCAGTTCTTC

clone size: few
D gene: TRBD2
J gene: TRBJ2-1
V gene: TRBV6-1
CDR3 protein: CASSVGPGGGVEQFF
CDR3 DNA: TGTGCCAGCAGTGTGGGACCCGGGGGGGGTGTTGAGCAGTTCTTC

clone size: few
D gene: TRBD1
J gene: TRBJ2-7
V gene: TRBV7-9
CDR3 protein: CASSLGGTGGHEQYF
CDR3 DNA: TGTGCCAGCAGCTTAGGGGGGACAGGGGGCCACGAGCAGTACTTC

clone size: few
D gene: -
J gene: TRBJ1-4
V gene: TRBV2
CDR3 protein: CASSVSSELFF
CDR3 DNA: TGTGCCAGCAGTGTCTCAAGTGAACTGTTTTTT

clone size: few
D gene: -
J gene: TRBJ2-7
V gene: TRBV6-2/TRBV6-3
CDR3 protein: CASSYPRGPSYEQYF
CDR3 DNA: TGTGCCAGCAGTTACCCTCGCGGGCCCTCCTACGAGCAGTACTTC

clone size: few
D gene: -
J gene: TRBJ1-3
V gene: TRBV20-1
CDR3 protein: CSASGGERNTIYF
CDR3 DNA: TGCAGTGCTAGTGGAGGGGAACGGAACACCATATATTTT

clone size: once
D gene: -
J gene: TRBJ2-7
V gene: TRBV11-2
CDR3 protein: CASSLVNRAAREQYF
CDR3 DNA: TGTGCCAGCAGCTTAGTCAACAGGGCGGCTAGAGAGCAGTACTTC